This TCR beta chain was identified in a study of blood T cell repertoires in COVID-19. Study at large: Samples representing acute and convalescent COVID-19 were sourced from the United States, Italy and Spain.

The repertoire was sequenced with immunoSEQ multiplex PCR; TCRdb's copy has only in-frame clones and lacks some. The sample consists of hundreds of thousands of clones, over 70% of them appearing once. Comment on this clone: Other DNA sequences in this specimen translate into the identical CDR3.

Germline V gene sequence: CDR1 LNHDA, CDR2 SQIVND (reference sequence). Losses at the gene ends were 3 bases for V and 2 bases for J; bases not matched to a gene: 3. The CDR3 is 15 residues long. This chain uses TRBV19 with TRBJ2-7, with TRBD2 matching 11 bases. This receptor was identified in a man aged 40-55 years with acute or convalescent COVID-19. Sample: peripheral blood. The CDR3 DNA follows: TGTGCCAGTAGTATTGGACTAGCGGGCGCCTACGAGCAGTACTTC. It is translated as CASSIGLAGAYEQYF.